This T cell receptor (beta chain) came from a study of T cells in Graves' hyperthyroidism and ophthalmopathy. Looking at the study overall: Peripheral blood draws took place at initial diagnosis, ahead of any treatment.

Researchers took RNA transcripts and amplified the TCR beta CDR3 regions from them. The TCR CDR3 was amplified in a first-round RT-PCR using the HTBI primer set. TCRdb processed the multiplex PCR reads anew with MiXCR; each CDR3 protein has one entry. Here the sample spans around 690,000 distinct CDR3 sequences, 15% to 20% being singletons. The CDR3 is made up of 16 amino acids. In germline, CDR1 is LGHNT, CDR2 FRNRAP. V lost 1 base, J lost 1 base, and 13 bases lay in between. This clonotype appeared many times. This sequence was found in a man over 45 with Graves' hyperthyroidism. Sequencing used blood. The chain combines TRBV12-5 with TRBJ2-5; D possibly uses TRBD1 or TRBD2 (5 bases each). The CDR3 here is CASGLGISGTQETQYF. The CDR3 coding sequence is TGTGCTAGTGGTTTGGGAATCTCCGGGACCCAAGAGACCCAGTACTTC.